This TCR beta chain is drawn from a study of T-cell reconstitution after alpha-beta-depleted transplantation in children. Unique molecular identifiers were incorporated into the prepared TCRbeta library. MiXCR, run by TCRdb on the PCR reads, gives a single entry per CDR3 protein. The sample includes hundreds of thousands of distinct CDR3 sequences, over 15% of them seen just once. V lost 3 bases, J lost 2 bases, and 13 bases lay in between. The CDR3 loop spans 14 amino acids. Germline CDR1 is DFQATT and CDR2 is SNEGSKA (reference sequence). V and J are TRBV20-1 and TRBJ1-2; tentative D call: TRBD1 (5 bases). The sequence was obtained from a human donor who donated a stem cell graft to a child with acute myeloid leukemia. Sample: PBMCs from the stem cell graft donor, taken from the stem cell graft. The CDR3 coding sequence is TGCAGTGCTAGGGGTACGACAGAAAACTATGGCTACACCTTC. It yields the protein CSARGTTENYGYTF.